The present T cell receptor beta chain was sequenced within a study of CD8+CD57+ T cells in acquired aplastic anemia. At the level of the study: The average for DNA from sorted CD4+ and CD8+ cells was 2.5 to 4 ug.

It was patients with CD8+CD57+ cell expansion by flow cytometry who were chosen for sequencing. Patients had undergone no therapy by the time their blood was sampled. With V trimmed by 6 bases and J by 7 bases, 13 bases remained unmatched. CDR3 length: 16 residues. Germline assignment: CDR1 SEHNR and CDR2 FQNEAQ (reference sequence). On this clonotype itself: Antigen unknown.

General observations from the study: Patients and controls turned out to have some 30 CD8+ CDR3 sequences in common.

The study profiled TCR beta VDJ and CDR3 using genomic DNA as template. TCRdb analysed the reads with MiXCR anew, one entry per CDR3 protein. The sample has 200,000 to 250,000 distinct CDR3 sequences, around 46% seen once; the top ten hold about 8.3%. This clonotype was obtained from a human donor with aplastic anemia. The V and J genes are TRBV7-9 and TRBJ1-2, with TRBD1 matching 11 bases. The material sequenced was sorted CD4+, CD8+, or CD8+CD57+ T cells (not recorded which) from PBMCs. The CDR3 loop reads CASSPEGTGGLGGYTF. The CDR3 DNA reads TGTGCCAGCAGTCCGGAAGGGACAGGGGGTCTGGGTGGCTACACCTTC. The variable domain in full, with the rest retrieved from reference TRBV7-9 and TRBJ1-2, is DTGVSQNPRHKITKRGQNVTFRCDPISEHNRLYWYRQTLGQGPEFLTYFQNEAQLEKSRLLSDRFSAERPKGSFSTLEIQRTEQGDSAMYLCASSPEGTGGLGGYTFGSGTRLTVV.